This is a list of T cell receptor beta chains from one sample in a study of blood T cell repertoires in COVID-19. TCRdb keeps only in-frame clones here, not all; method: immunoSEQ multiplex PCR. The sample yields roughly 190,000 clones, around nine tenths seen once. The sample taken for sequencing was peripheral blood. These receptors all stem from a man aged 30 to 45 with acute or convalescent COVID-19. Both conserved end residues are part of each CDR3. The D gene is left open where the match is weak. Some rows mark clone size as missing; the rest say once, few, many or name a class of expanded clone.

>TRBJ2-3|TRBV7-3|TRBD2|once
CASSLLGSGRADTQYF
TGTGCCAGCAGCTTACTCGGTAGCGGGAGAGCAGATACGCAGTATTTT
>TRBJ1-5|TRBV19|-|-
CASTDTSNQPQHF
TGTGCCAGTACGGACACTAGCAATCAGCCCCAGCATTTT
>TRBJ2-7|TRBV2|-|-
CASGKTGYPYEQYF
TGTGCCAGCGGAAAAACCGGGTACCCCTACGAGCAGTACTTC
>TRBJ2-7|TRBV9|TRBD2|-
CASSPRGTSAYEQYF
TGTGCCAGCAGCCCCCGCGGGACTAGCGCTTACGAGCAGTACTTC
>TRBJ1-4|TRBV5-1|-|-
CASRSGPNEKLFF
TGCGCCAGCAGGTCAGGGCCAAATGAAAAACTGTTTTTT
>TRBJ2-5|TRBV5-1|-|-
CASSFSIYEPRETQYF
TGCGCCAGCAGCTTCTCTATCTACGAACCCCGGGAGACCCAGTACTTC
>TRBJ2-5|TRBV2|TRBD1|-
CASSGRQGAGETQYF
TGTGCCAGCAGTGGTCGACAGGGGGCTGGGGAGACCCAGTACTTC
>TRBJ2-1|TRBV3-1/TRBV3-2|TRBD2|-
CASRISGFYNEQFF
TGTGCCAGCAGGATTAGCGGGTTCTACAATGAGCAGTTCTTC
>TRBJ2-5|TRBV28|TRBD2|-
CASSMTSGGLRETQYF
TGTGCCAGCAGTATGACTAGCGGGGGCCTAAGAGAGACCCAGTACTTC
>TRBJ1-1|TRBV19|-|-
CASSITGVSTEAFF
TGTGCCAGTAGTATCACAGGAGTGAGCACTGAAGCTTTCTTT
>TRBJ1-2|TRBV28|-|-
CASGLREANYGYTF
TGTGCCAGTGGTCTACGGGAAGCTAACTATGGCTACACCTTC
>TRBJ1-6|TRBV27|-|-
CASRAGAGFSPLHF
TGTGCCAGCAGGGCTGGTGCAGGGTTTTCACCCCTCCACTTT
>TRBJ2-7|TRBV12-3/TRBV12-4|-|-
CASSPLLYEQYF
TGTGCCAGCAGCCCCCTCCTCTACGAGCAGTACTTC
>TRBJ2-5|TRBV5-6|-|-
CASSTRALRETQYF
TGTGCCAGCAGCACGCGGGCCCTGAGGGAGACCCAGTACTTC
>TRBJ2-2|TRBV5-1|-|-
CASSRDTGELFF
TGCGCCAGCTCTCGGGACACCGGGGAGCTGTTTTTT
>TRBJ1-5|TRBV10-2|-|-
CASSPQGGQPQHF
TGCGCCAGCAGCCCTCAGGGTGGTCAGCCCCAGCATTTT
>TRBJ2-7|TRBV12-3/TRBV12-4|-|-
CASSFRARGQYF
TGTGCCAGCAGTTTTCGGGCCCGGGGGCAGTACTTC
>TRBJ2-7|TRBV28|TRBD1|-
CASSLLGQGYEQYF
TGTGCCAGCAGTTTACTGGGACAGGGGTACGAGCAGTACTTC
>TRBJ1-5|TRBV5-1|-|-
CASSLTVDQPQHF
TGCGCCAGCAGCTTAACGGTCGATCAGCCCCAGCATTTT
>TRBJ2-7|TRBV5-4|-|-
CASSFAGRPYEQYF
TGTGCCAGCAGCTTTGCGGGGCGACCCTACGAGCAGTACTTC
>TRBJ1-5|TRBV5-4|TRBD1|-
CASSGEEGARRNQPQHF
TGTGCCAGCAGCGGGGAGGAGGGGGCAAGAAGGAATCAGCCCCAGCATTTT
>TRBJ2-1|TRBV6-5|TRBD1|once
CASSYVYAGGDEQFF
TGTGCCAGCAGTTACGTCTATGCAGGGGGTGATGAGCAGTTCTTC
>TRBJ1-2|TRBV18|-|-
CASSLPGAGVYGYTF
TGTGCCAGCTCACTACCCGGGGCAGGGGTGTATGGCTACACCTTC
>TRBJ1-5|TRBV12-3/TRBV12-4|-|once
CASSLGETQHF
TGTGCCAGCAGTTTGGGAGAAACCCAGCATTTT
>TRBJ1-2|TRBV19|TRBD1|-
CASSPRDREGYTF
TGTGCCAGTAGTCCCAGGGACAGGGAAGGCTACACCTTC
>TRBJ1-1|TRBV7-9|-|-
CASSLVTGGNTEAFF
TGTGCCAGCAGCTTAGTTACGGGGGGGAACACTGAAGCTTTCTTT
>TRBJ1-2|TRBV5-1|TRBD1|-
CASSLGGTGDHGYTF
TGCGCCAGCAGCTTGGGCGGGACAGGGGATCATGGCTACACCTTC
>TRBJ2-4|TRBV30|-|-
CAWQGGGVYIQYF
TGTGCCTGGCAAGGGGGGGGCGTGTACATTCAGTACTTC
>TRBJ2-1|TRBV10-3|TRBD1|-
CAISWDRDYEQFF
TGTGCCATCAGTTGGGACAGGGACTATGAGCAGTTCTTC
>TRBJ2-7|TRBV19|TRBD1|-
CASSGRTGTGSSYEQYF
TGTGCCAGTAGTGGACGAACCGGGACAGGGAGCTCCTACGAGCAGTACTTC
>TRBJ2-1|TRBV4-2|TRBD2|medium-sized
CASSHGEGSYNEQFF
TGTGCCAGCAGCCATGGGGAGGGATCCTACAATGAGCAGTTCTTC
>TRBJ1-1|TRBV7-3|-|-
CASSLLKSTEAFF
TGTGCCAGCAGCTTACTTAAGAGCACTGAAGCTTTCTTT
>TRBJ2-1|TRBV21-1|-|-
CASSTQPADLGRQFF
TGTGCCAGCAGCACCCAACCCGCGGATCTTGGTAGACAGTTCTTC
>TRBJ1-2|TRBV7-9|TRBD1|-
CASSLTGTAYGYTF
TGTGCCAGCAGCTTAACCGGGACAGCATATGGCTACACCTTC
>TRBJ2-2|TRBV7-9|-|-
CASSESVGELFF
TGTGCCAGCAGCGAGAGCGTCGGGGAGCTGTTTTTT
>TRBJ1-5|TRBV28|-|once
CASSLGGEVQPQHF
TGTGCCAGCAGTTTAGGTGGGGAGGTGCAGCCCCAGCATTTT
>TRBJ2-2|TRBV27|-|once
CASSSLLNTGELFF
TGTGCCAGCAGTTCACTACTGAACACCGGGGAGCTGTTTTTT
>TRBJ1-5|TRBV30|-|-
CAWSGGGNQPQHF
TGTGCCTGGAGTGGAGGAGGCAATCAGCCCCAGCATTTT
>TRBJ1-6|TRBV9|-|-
CASSLSSSSNSPLHF
TGTGCCAGCAGTTTGAGTTCAAGCTCTAATTCACCCCTCCACTTT
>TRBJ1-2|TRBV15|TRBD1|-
CATSRTGYGYTF
TGTGCCACCAGCCGGACAGGTTATGGCTACACCTTC
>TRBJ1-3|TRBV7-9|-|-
CASSFGGSSSGNTIYF
TGTGCCAGCAGCTTCGGGGGGTCGAGCTCTGGAAACACCATATATTTT
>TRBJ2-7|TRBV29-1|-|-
CSVGGLGSYEQYF
TGCAGCGTGGGAGGTCTTGGGTCCTACGAGCAGTACTTC
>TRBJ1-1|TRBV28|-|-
CASSWVREPEAFF
TGTGCCAGCAGTTGGGTAAGGGAGCCTGAAGCTTTCTTT
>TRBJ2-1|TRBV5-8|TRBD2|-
CASSTKGGGGARNEQFF
TGTGCCAGCAGCACCAAGGGTGGCGGGGGGGCCCGCAATGAGCAGTTCTTC
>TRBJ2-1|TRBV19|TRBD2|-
CATKKGLAGAWATQNEQFF
TGTGCCACCAAAAAGGGACTAGCGGGAGCCTGGGCTACACAAAATGAGCAGTTCTTC